This record covers a single T cell receptor (beta chain). Specified time point: sample taken at primary tumor resection. No cells were sorted before sequencing. The whole RNA sequenced was extracted from tumor, nontumor lung or frozen PBMC. This sample was included in a study of spatial heterogeneity in lung cancer. TCRdb recomputed calls from the 5' RACE reads with MiXCR, one row per CDR3 protein. The table records 45,000 or so distinct CDR3 sequences, about 11% of them present only once. V lost 0 bases and J 7 bases, leaving 12 bases between the germline ends. CDR3 length equals 15 residues. Sequenced here: PBMCs, sampled at surgery. This chain connects TRBV12-3 or TRBV12-4 to TRBJ2-2, with TRBD2 as a possible D gene (7 bases). The sequence was collected from a female donor with early-stage non-small cell lung cancer. Here the CDR3 DNA reads TGTGCCAGCAGTTTAGCGGGGGGGCTTGGCGGGGAGCTGTTTTTT. Translation: CASSLAGGLGGELFF.